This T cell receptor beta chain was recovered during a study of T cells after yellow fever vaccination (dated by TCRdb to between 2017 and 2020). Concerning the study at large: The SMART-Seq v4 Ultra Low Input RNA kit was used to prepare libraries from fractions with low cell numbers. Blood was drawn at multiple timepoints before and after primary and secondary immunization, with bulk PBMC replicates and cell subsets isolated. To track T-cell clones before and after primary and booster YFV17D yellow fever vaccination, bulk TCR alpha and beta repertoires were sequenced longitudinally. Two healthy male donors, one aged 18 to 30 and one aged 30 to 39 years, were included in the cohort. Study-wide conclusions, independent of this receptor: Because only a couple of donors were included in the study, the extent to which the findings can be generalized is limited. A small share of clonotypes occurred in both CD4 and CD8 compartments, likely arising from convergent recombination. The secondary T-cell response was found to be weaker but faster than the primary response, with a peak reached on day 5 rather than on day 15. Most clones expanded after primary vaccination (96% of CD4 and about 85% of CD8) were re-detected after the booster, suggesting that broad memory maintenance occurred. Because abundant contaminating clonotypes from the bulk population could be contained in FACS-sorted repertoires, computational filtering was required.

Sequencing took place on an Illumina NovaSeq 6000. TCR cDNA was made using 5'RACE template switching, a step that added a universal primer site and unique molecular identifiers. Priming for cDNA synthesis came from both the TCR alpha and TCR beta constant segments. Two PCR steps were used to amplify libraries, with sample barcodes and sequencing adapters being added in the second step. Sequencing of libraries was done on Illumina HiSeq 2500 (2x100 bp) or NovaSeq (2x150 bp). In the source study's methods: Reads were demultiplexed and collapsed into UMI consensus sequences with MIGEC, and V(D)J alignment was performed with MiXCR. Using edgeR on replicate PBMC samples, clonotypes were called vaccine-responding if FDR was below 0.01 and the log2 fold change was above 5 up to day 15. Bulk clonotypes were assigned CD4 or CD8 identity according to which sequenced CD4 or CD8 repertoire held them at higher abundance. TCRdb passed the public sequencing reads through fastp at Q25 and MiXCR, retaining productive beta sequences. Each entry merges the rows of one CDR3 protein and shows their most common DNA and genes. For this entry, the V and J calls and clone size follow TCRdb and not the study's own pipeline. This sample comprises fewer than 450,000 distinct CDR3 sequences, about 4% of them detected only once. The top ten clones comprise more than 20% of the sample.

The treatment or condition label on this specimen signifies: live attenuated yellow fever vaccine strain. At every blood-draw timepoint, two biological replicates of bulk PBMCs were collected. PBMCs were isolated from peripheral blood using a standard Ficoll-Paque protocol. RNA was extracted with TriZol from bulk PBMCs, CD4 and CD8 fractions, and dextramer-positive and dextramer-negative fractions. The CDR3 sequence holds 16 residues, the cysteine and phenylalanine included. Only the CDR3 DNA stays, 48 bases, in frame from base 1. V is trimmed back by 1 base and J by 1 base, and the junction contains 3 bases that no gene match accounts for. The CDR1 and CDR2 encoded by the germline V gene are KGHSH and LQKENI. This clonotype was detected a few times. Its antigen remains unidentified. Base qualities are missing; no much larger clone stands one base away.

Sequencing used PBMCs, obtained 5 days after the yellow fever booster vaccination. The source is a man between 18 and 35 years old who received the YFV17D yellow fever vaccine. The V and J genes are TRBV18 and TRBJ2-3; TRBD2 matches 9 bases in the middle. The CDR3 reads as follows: CASSPRIAGGTDTQYF. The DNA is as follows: TGTGCCAGCTCACCACGAATAGCGGGGGGCACAGATACGCAGTATTTT.